This T cell receptor (beta chain) was obtained from a study of vaccination and CD4 T cells after COVID-19. Study background: Control cultures were given a CEFX pool, an HIV-1 Nef pool, or no peptide. Study results and caveats: Median counts of SARS-CoV-2-reactive clonotypes increased from roughly 21 to 40; this difference was not significant.

As for this clonotype: Its antigen is currently unknown.

Sequencing of the DNA from cultured CD4+ T cells was carried out with the Oncomine TCR Beta short-read assay. From the PCR reads, TCRdb called clonotypes with MiXCR, one entry per CDR3 protein. The profile shows over 10,000 distinct CDR3 sequences, approximately 53% of them singletons. Indicated treatment: roughly 11-day PBMC culture with coronavirus spike peptide pools or control peptides (ViraFEST assay). The specimen sequenced was CD4+ T cells from blood, cultured in vitro. This clonotype originated in a human donor who had recovered from COVID-19.

The CDR3 spells CASSSGVTGETQYF. CDR3 DNA: TGTGCCAGCAGCTCAGGTGTGACGGGGGAGACCCAGTACTTC. This chain joins TRBV7-9 and TRBJ2-5; D might be TRBD2 (5 bases). Germline V CDR1 and CDR2: SEHNR, FQNEAQ (reference sequence). Deletions cut 4 bases from V and 5 bases from J, with 14 bases between. This CDR3 is 14 amino acids long.